The 12 T cell receptor beta chains reported below all come from one sample, sequenced in a study of cytomegalovirus exposure and HLA in healthy donors. Use of 60 Vbeta and 13 Jbeta primers characterized the PCR. Libraries were prepared by immunoSEQ multiplex PCR; TCRdb keeps only in-frame clonotypes and omits some of them. The table shows some 200,000 clones, with around 80% occurring only once. The specimen was PBMCs. All receptors come from a man aged 40-55 years in good health and CMV-seropositive.

The rearrangement joins TRBV30 to TRBJ1-3, with a possible D match to TRBD1 (5 bases). Germline V gene data show CDR1 as GTSNPN and CDR2 as SVGIG (reference sequence). This CDR3 spans 15 amino acids. With 2 bases removed from V and 4 bases from J, the gap between germline ends came to 15 bases. CDR3 region: CAWSLPWGRGNTIYF. The CDR3 DNA is TGTGCCTGGAGTCTCCCGTGGGGCAGAGGAAACACCATATATTTT. Looking up the rest from reference TRBV30 and TRBJ1-3 gives the full variable domain: SQTIHQWPATLVQPVGSPLSLECTVEGTSNPNLYWYRQAAGRGLQLLFYSVGIGQISSEVPQNLSASRPQDRQFILSSKKLLLSDSGFYLCAWSLPWGRGNTIYFGEGSWLTVV.

The V call is TRBV10-2, the J call TRBJ2-4; 10 nucleotides agree with TRBD2. Germline CDR1 reads WSHSY; CDR2 reads SAAADI. Germline trimming cut 8 bases from V and 0 bases from J; bases unmatched to any gene: 13. The CDR3 is 18 amino acids. The CDR3 coding sequence is TGCGCCAGCGGGGAGCGGGGGGGAAAACCATTAGCCAAAAACATTCAGTACTTC. This codes for CASGERGGKPLAKNIQYF.

V gene TRBV4-3 combines with J gene TRBJ2-5; no definite D call. V dropped 2 bases and J dropped 3 bases, with 13 bases sitting between them. The CDR3 has 15 residues. Germline V gives CDR1 LGHNA, CDR2 YSLEER. The CDR3 reads CASSQYLAPEETQYF. The CDR3 region has the DNA TGCGCCAGCAGCCAATATCTGGCCCCCGAAGAGACCCAGTACTTC.

The rearrangement uses TRBV4-2 and TRBJ1-5, with a tentative D call TRBD1 (5 bases). This CDR3 contains 17 residues. Germline V gene sequence: CDR1 LGHNA, CDR2 YNFKEQ. V shed 0 bases and J shed 5 bases, with 17 bases lying between them. The CDR3 nucleotides read TGTGCCAGCAGCCAAGATTCTTTTACGGGGGATTATCAGCCCCAGCATTTT. Translation gives CASSQDSFTGDYQPQHF.

V is TRBV7-2 and J is TRBJ2-2; possible D gene TRBD1, 5 bases. The CDR3 sequence is 15 residues long. The V gene's germline CDR1 is SGHTA and CDR2 FQGNSA. Trimming pared 5 bases from V and 5 bases from J, leaving 15 bases between. The DNA of the CDR3 is TGTGCCAGCAGCCCCGTGGGGCGTCGTACCGGGGAGCTGTTTTTT. As protein: CASSPVGRRTGELFF.

The V gene is TRBV7-8, the J gene TRBJ2-3, with D possibly matching TRBD1 (5 bases). This CDR3 spans 15 amino acids. CDR1 SGHVS and CDR2 FQNEAQ come from the germline V gene. V lost 5 bases and J 4 bases, leaving 16 bases between the germline ends. The CDR3 bases are TGTGCCAGCAGCCAACGAAGGCAGGGTGCAGATACGCAGTATTTT. This encodes CASSQRRQGADTQYF.

The chain recombines TRBV5-1 with TRBJ1-1; 9 nucleotides align to TRBD1. The CDR3 has 15 residues. The V and J ends lost 4 bases and 1 base, in that order; junction bases with no gene match: 5. Germline-derived CDR1 and CDR2 are SGHRS and YFSETQ. The CDR3: CASSLLTGGNTEAFF. In DNA, the CDR3 is TGCGCCAGCAGCCTACTGACAGGGGGGAACACTGAAGCTTTCTTT.

The rearrangement joins TRBV11-2 to TRBJ2-7, with D possibly being TRBD2 (6 bases). This CDR3 is 14 amino acids long. The germline V and J ends were trimmed by 0 bases and 2 bases, with 8 bases remaining between them. Germline V gene sequence: CDR1 SGHAT, CDR2 FQNNGV. The CDR3 is CASSLDSGPYEQYF. CDR3 nucleotides: TGTGCCAGCAGCTTAGATAGCGGTCCCTACGAGCAGTACTTC.

The chain couples TRBV5-4 to TRBJ1-1; no firm D call. This CDR3 comprises 13 residues. CDR1 is SGHNT and CDR2 is YYREEE in the germline V gene (reference sequence). Trimming took off 2 bases at V and 4 bases at J, with 9 bases between the two ends. In DNA form, the CDR3 reads TGTGCCAGCAGCTTAAAAGCAGGCACTGAAGCTTTCTTT. Its protein is CASSLKAGTEAFF. Complete variable domain (other parts from reference TRBV5-4 and TRBJ1-1): ETGVTQSPTHLIKTRGQQVTLRCSSQSGHNTVSWYQQALGQGPQFIFQYYREEENGRGNFPPRFSGLQFPNYSSELNVNALELDDSALYLCASSLKAGTEAFFGQGTRLTVV.

The chain combines TRBV9 with TRBJ2-7; D gene uncertain. Trimming cost V 0 bases and J 2 bases, with 9 bases left between them. This CDR3 region has 14 residues. CDR1 SGDLS and CDR2 YYNGEE come from the germline V gene. DNA for the CDR3: TGTGCCAGCAGCGTAGACGGCGGAGCCTACGAGCAGTACTTC. This codes for CASSVDGGAYEQYF.

V usage is TRBV4-2 and J usage is TRBJ2-3; 9 bases map to TRBD2. Germline CDR1 and CDR2: LGHNA and YNFKEQ. The CDR3 is 17 amino acids. V lost 0 bases and J lost 2; bases outside the gene matches: 6. The CDR3 here is CASSQEEAGGPTDTQYF. The CDR3 DNA is TGTGCCAGCAGCCAAGAAGAAGCGGGGGGACCCACAGATACGCAGTATTTT.

J is TRBJ1-1 and V is TRBV5-4; D is perhaps TRBD1 (6 bases). Germline V gene lookup returns CDR1 SGHNT and CDR2 YYREEE (reference sequence). Trimming shortened V by 2 bases and J by 11 bases, and 19 bases separated the two germline ends. This CDR3 comprises 14 residues. The CDR3 spells CASSFQGMQGQAFF. CDR3 nucleotide sequence: TGTGCCAGCAGCTTTCAAGGGATGCAGGGGCAGGCTTTCTTT. Full variable domain (rest looked up from reference TRBV5-4 and TRBJ1-1): ETGVTQSPTHLIKTRGQQVTLRCSSQSGHNTVSWYQQALGQGPQFIFQYYREEENGRGNFPPRFSGLQFPNYSSELNVNALELDDSALYLCASSFQGMQGQAFFGQGTRLTVV.